This T cell receptor beta chain was obtained from a study of cytomegalovirus exposure and HLA in healthy donors. Points from the study as a whole: Later analysis demonstrated an association between a missense DCLRE1C variant and TCR beta V- and J-gene trimming.

A multiplex PCR was run with 60 Vbeta primers and 13 Jbeta primers. Sequencing used immunoSEQ multiplex PCR; TCRdb keeps in-frame clones, though not all of them. This table holds about 91,000 clones, more than 75% found once. To note about this clone: Its specificity is unknown.

CDR3 length equals 15 residues. J was trimmed by 3 bases and V by 4 bases; bases with no gene match: 7. The germline V gene has CDR1 SGHNT and CDR2 YYREEE (reference sequence). The chain joins TRBV5-4 to TRBJ2-3; 8 positions agree with TRBD2. The clonotype was recovered from a man in his thirties or forties in good health and CMV-seropositive. Sequences were obtained from PBMCs. The CDR3 region is CASSSSGTRTDTQYF. The CDR3 DNA is TGTGCCAGCAGCAGCTCCGGGACTAGGACAGATACGCAGTATTTT.